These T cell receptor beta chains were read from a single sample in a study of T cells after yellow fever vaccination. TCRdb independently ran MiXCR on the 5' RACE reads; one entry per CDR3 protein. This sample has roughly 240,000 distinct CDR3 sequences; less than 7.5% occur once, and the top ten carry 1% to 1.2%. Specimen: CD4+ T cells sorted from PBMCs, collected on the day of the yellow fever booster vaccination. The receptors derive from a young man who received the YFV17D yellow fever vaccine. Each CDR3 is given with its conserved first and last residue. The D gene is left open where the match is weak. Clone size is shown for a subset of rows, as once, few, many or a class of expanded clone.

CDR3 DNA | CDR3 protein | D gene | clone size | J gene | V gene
TGTGCCAGTAGTATGGGCAGGGACGGGGCTGGGGCCAACGTCCTGACTTTC | CASSMGRDGAGANVLTF | . | few | TRBJ2-6 | TRBV19
TGCGCCAGCAGCCAAGGGGCCGCCTACTCCTACGAGCAGTACTTC | CASSQGAAYSYEQYF | . | many | TRBJ2-7 | TRBV4-3
TGTGCCAGCAGATTCGGGGGTCCCTACAATGAGCAGTTCTTC | CASRFGGPYNEQFF | . | many | TRBJ2-1 | TRBV12-3/TRBV12-4
TGCGCCAGCAGACCGACGGAGTACAATGAGCAGTTCTTC | CASRPTEYNEQFF | . | . | TRBJ2-1 | TRBV5-1
TGTGCCAGCAGTTTATTTACAGGGGGTTACAATCAGCCCCAGCATTTT | CASSLFTGGYNQPQHF | TRBD1 | many | TRBJ1-5 | TRBV12-3/TRBV12-4
TGCAGTGCTAGAGATGGAACGGATACGCAGTATTTT | CSARDGTDTQYF | . | . | TRBJ2-3 | TRBV20-1
TGTGCCATCAGCGGGCGCCTCGCCGGGACTAGCGGGATGGAGACCCAGTACTTC | CAISGRLAGTSGMETQYF | TRBD2 | . | TRBJ2-5 | TRBV10-3
TGTGCCAGCAGCTTAGGAATGGGGACAGATACGCAGTATTTT | CASSLGMGTDTQYF | . | many | TRBJ2-3 | TRBV7-2
TGCAGCTCAATGGGGGGTGAAGAGACCCAGTACTTC | CSSMGGEETQYF | . | . | TRBJ2-5 | TRBV29-1
TGTGCCAGCAGCCAAGGCGCGCCTAGCACAGATACGCAGTATTTT | CASSQGAPSTDTQYF | . | . | TRBJ2-3 | TRBV4-2
TGTGCCAGCAGCTCCAGCCCCAATCGGGACTCTGGAAACACCATATATTTT | CASSSSPNRDSGNTIYF | . | few | TRBJ1-3 | TRBV5-5
TGCAGTGCTAGAGATCTCCGATATGAGTGGGAGGATAACGGGGAGCTGTTTTTT | CSARDLRYEWEDNGELFF | . | . | TRBJ2-2 | TRBV20-1
TGTGCCAGCAGCCGACAGGTTGCTGGGGCCAACGTCCTGACTTTC | CASSRQVAGANVLTF | . | . | TRBJ2-6 | TRBV7-2
TGCGCCAGCAGCCCCGGCGACAGGTCCTACGAGCAGTACTTC | CASSPGDRSYEQYF | . | . | TRBJ2-7 | TRBV5-1
TGTGCCACCCAGGCGGGGGAGCTGTTTTTT | CATQAGELFF | . | few | TRBJ2-2 | TRBV19
TGCAGTGCCCATGGAGAGAGGGTAGCTCCAGATACGCAGTATTTT | CSAHGERVAPDTQYF | . | many | TRBJ2-3 | TRBV20-1
TGTGCCAGTAAGGCGGGGGCGCTGGGACTAGCGGGAGCGGGAACCGGGGAGCTGTTTTTT | CASKAGALGLAGAGTGELFF | TRBD2 | . | TRBJ2-2 | TRBV19
TGTGCCAGTTCCAGGACGCCGAGCTCCTACGAGCAGTACTTC | CASSRTPSSYEQYF | . | . | TRBJ2-7 | TRBV6-2/TRBV6-3
TGTGCCAGCAGCTTCCCCTGGACTCACACAGATACGCAGTATTTT | CASSFPWTHTDTQYF | . | . | TRBJ2-3 | TRBV7-2
TGCAGCGTTGAAATTCGAAAGGTGGAGGGAAGAGGTAGCACAGATACGCAGTATTTT | CSVEIRKVEGRGSTDTQYF | . | few | TRBJ2-3 | TRBV29-1
TGTGCCAGCAGTCCCACAGGGATTGAGCAGTACTTC | CASSPTGIEQYF | . | many | TRBJ2-7 | TRBV27
TGTGCCAGCAGCTCGAGGGAAGACAGGACGGACCGTGGAAACACCATATATTTT | CASSSREDRTDRGNTIYF | . | few | TRBJ1-3 | TRBV11-2
TGTGCCAGCAGTTTGGCAGGGAAGTCCGAGCAGTACTTC | CASSLAGKSEQYF | . | . | TRBJ2-7 | TRBV12-3/TRBV12-4
TGTGCCAGCTCACCCGCCGGGACAGGGGGTCCGAACACCGGGGAGCTGTTTTTT | CASSPAGTGGPNTGELFF | TRBD1 | few | TRBJ2-2 | TRBV18
TGCGCCAGCAGCTTCGGGACTAGCGGGAGAAGCACAGATACGCAGTATTTT | CASSFGTSGRSTDTQYF | TRBD2 | few | TRBJ2-3 | TRBV5-1
TGTGCCAGCAGCTTAGAGGGTGGCGGGAGCGTCCACGAGCAGTACTTC | CASSLEGGGSVHEQYF | TRBD2 | . | TRBJ2-7 | TRBV7-2
TGTGCCAGCAGCTCGATCTTGGGTAACCCCTACGAGCAGTACTTC | CASSSILGNPYEQYF | . | few | TRBJ2-7 | TRBV7-2
TGCGCCAGCAGCTTGGCCCCGGACCGGGCAGATACGCAGTATTTT | CASSLAPDRADTQYF | . | many | TRBJ2-3 | TRBV5-1
TGTGCCAGCAGCGTAGACGAAAACTATGGCTACACCTTC | CASSVDENYGYTF | . | many | TRBJ1-2 | TRBV9
TGCGCCAGCAGCGCTTCGACAGGGGATTACGAGCAGTACTTC | CASSASTGDYEQYF | TRBD1 | . | TRBJ2-7 | TRBV4-3
TGTGCCAGCAGCCAATCGAGGGGGCTAGGCTACACCTTC | CASSQSRGLGYTF | TRBD1 | . | TRBJ1-2 | TRBV14
TGCGCCAGCAGCCCGACCTGGACAGGGACGAACACTGAAGCTTTCTTT | CASSPTWTGTNTEAFF | TRBD1 | . | TRBJ1-1 | TRBV5-1
TGCCTACTGCGCACAGGGGGCGCGACTATTACAGATACGCAGTATTTT | CLLRTGGATITDTQYF | TRBD1 | few | TRBJ2-3 | TRBV20-1
TGTGCCAGCAGCATGAGGACTAGTGCCTATTACGAGCAGTACTTC | CASSMRTSAYYEQYF | TRBD2 | few | TRBJ2-7 | TRBV5-4
TGCAGTGCTAGGGGGTCGCCACCCGAGCCTCGCTCCGGGACTAGCGGCTACGAGCAGTACTTC | CSARGSPPEPRSGTSGYEQYF | TRBD2 | few | TRBJ2-7 | TRBV20-1
TGCGCCAGCCAGTTTACCGGGACAACTCTGGGGAACACTGAAGCTTTCTTT | CASQFTGTTLGNTEAFF | . | . | TRBJ1-1 | TRBV5-1
TGTGCCAGCAGCAAAGGCGCCGGGAGCCATGAGCAGTTCTTC | CASSKGAGSHEQFF | . | few | TRBJ2-1 | TRBV21-1
TGCGCCAGCAGCCAGCTTGGGGACAGGGCCCACGAGCAGTACTTC | CASSQLGDRAHEQYF | TRBD1 | few | TRBJ2-7 | TRBV4-1
TGTGCCAGCAGCGGACTAGCGGGACTCATAAGCCCGTTCTTC | CASSGLAGLISPFF | TRBD2 | . | TRBJ2-1 | TRBV7-2
TGTGCCAGCAGCTCTCAGGTTTCCCTCAGCGAGACCCAGTACTTC | CASSSQVSLSETQYF | . | many | TRBJ2-5 | TRBV7-2
TGTGCCAGCAGCTTAGAGGGACTAGCGGGAGGCGAGCAGTACTTC | CASSLEGLAGGEQYF | TRBD2 | few | TRBJ2-7 | TRBV7-2
TGTGCCTGGAGCCTCGGGGGTCCAAGGGGAAAACTGTTTTTT | CAWSLGGPRGKLFF | . | few | TRBJ1-4 | TRBV30
TGCAGTGCGCGGGGAAGAGCTAGTCGATCCCCGATAAGCTACGAGCAGTACTTC | CSARGRASRSPISYEQYF | . | . | TRBJ2-7 | TRBV20-1
TGTGCCAGCAAACTAGGAGGGGAGACCCAGTACTTC | CASKLGGETQYF | . | . | TRBJ2-5 | TRBV6-1
TGTGCCAGCAGCCGCCCCCGGACAGAATACAATGAGCAGTTCTTC | CASSRPRTEYNEQFF | . | few | TRBJ2-1 | TRBV5-5
TGCAGCGTTGCGGCTGGTCAGAAGAAAGAGACCCAGTACTTC | CSVAAGQKKETQYF | . | few | TRBJ2-5 | TRBV29-1
TGCGCCAGCAGTTTTCCAGGGTGCGAGCAGTACTTC | CASSFPGCEQYF | . | few | TRBJ2-7 | TRBV23-1
TGCGCCAGCAGCTTGGCCCCAAATGGACAGGGACGGGAGACCCAGTACTTC | CASSLAPNGQGRETQYF | TRBD1 | few | TRBJ2-5 | TRBV5-1
TGTGCCAGCAGCCAAGAGGCCGGATTCTCTGGAAACACCATATATTTT | CASSQEAGFSGNTIYF | . | . | TRBJ1-3 | TRBV3-1
TGTGCCAGCAGCTCCGCGGGTCTCAAAGAGACCCAGTACTTC | CASSSAGLKETQYF | . | . | TRBJ2-5 | TRBV7-2
TGTGCCTGGAGTGTATCGTATGAGCAGTTCTTC | CAWSVSYEQFF | . | . | TRBJ2-1 | TRBV30
TGTGCCAGTAGCAAAAGGGACCTCGTCACCTACGAGCAGTACTTC | CASSKRDLVTYEQYF | . | . | TRBJ2-7 | TRBV19